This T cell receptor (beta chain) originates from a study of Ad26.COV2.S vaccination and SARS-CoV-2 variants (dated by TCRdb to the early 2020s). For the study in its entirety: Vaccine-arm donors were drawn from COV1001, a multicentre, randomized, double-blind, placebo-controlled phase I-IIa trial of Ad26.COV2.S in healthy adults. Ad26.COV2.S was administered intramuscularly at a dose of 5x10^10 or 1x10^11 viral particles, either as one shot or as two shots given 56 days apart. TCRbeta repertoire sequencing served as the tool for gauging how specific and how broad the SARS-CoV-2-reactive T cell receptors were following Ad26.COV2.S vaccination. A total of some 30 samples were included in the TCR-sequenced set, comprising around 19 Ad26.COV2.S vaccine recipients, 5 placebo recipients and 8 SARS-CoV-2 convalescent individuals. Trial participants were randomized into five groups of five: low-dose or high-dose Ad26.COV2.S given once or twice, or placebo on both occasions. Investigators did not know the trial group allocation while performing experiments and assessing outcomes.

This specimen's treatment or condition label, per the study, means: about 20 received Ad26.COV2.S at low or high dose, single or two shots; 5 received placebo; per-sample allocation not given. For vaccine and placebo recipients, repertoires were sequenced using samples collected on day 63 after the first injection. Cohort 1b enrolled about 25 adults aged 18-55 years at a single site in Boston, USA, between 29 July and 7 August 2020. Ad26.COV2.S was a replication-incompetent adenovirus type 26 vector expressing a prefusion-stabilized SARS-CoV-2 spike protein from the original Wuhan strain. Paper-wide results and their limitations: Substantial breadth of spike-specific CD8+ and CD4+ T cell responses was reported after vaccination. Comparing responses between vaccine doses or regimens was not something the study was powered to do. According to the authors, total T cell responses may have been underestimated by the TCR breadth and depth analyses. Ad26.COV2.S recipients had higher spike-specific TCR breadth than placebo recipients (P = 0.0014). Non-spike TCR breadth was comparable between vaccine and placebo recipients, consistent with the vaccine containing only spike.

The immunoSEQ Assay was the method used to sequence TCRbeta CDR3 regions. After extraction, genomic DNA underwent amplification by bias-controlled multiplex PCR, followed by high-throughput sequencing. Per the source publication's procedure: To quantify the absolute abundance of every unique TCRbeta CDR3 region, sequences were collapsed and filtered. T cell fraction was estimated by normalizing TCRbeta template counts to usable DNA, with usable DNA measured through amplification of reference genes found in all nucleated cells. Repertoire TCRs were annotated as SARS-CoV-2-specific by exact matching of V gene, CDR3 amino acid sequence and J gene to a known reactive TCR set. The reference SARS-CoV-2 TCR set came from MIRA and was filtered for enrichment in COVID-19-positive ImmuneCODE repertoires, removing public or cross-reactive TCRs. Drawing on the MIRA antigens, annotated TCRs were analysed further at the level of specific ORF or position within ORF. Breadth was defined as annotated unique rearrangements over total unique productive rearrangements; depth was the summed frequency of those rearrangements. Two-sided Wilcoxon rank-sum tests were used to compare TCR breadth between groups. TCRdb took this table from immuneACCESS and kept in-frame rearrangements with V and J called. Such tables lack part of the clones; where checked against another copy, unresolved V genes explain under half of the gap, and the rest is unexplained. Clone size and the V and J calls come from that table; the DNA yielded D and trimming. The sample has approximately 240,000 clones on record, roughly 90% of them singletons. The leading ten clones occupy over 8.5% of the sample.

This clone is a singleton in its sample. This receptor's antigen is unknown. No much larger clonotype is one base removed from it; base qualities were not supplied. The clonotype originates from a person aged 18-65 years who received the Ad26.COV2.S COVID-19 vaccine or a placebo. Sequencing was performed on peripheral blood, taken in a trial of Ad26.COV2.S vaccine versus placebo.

The CDR3 protein sequence reads: CASSPQVTSGNTIYF. In nucleotide form, the sequence is TGTGCCAGTAGTCCACAGGTAACCTCTGGAAACACCATATATTTT. The chain was built from TRBV19 and TRBJ1-3; TRBD1 is perhaps the D gene, given 5 matching bases. The germline V gene (reference sequence) yields LNHDA for CDR1 and SQIVND for CDR2. The cysteine opens and the phenylalanine closes a CDR3 of 15 amino acids. Only the CDR3 portion is preserved as DNA: 45 bases, with reading frame beginning at the first base. At the junction V is shortened by 5 bases and J by 0 bases, with 11 bases in between.